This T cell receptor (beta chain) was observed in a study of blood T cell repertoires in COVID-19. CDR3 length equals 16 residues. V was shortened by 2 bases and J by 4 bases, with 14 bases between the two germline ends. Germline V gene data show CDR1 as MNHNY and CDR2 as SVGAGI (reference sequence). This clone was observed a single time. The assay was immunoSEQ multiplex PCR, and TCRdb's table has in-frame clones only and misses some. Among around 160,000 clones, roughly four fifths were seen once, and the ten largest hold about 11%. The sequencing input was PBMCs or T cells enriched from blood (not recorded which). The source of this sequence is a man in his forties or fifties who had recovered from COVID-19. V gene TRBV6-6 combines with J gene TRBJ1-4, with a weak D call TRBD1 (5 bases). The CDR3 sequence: CASSYTISTVNEKLFF. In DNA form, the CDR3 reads TGTGCCAGCAGTTACACCATTTCGACAGTTAATGAAAAACTGTTTTTT.